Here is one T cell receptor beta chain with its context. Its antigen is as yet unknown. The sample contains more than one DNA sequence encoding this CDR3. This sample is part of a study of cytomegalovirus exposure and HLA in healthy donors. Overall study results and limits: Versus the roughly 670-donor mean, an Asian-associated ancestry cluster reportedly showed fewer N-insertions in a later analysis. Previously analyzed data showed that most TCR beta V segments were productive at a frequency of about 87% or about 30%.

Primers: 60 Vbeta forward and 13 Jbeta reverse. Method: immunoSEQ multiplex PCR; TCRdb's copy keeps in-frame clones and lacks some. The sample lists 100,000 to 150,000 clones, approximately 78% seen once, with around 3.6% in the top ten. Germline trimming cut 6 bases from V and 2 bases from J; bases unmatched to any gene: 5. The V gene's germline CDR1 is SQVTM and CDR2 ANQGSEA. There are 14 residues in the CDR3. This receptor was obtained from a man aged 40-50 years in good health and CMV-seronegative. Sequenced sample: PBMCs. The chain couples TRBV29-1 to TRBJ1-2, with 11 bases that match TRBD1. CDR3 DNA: TGCAGCGTAGCCGGGACAGGGGGAAACTATGGCTACACCTTC. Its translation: CSVAGTGGNYGYTF.